This T cell receptor (beta chain) appears in the sequencing data of a study of response to subunit inactivated influenza vaccine. The CDR3 has 13 residues. Trimming cost V 5 bases and J 7 bases; bases outside gene matches: 4. TCRdb redid the calling of the RT-PCR reads with MiXCR, one entry per CDR3 protein. Of about 540,000 distinct CDR3 sequences in the sample, around 21% were seen once. This clonotype was counted a few times. This same sample was also part of a study on T cells expressing NK-cell markers. As reported in that work: Synthesis of TCR beta cDNA relied on 5'RACE template switching carrying UMIs. Researchers got TCR beta repertoires out of sorted CD3+CD56+NKG2C+, CD3+CD56+NKG2C- and CD3+CD56-NKG2C+ T cells. The sequencing cohort of eight donors included seven HCMV-seropositive individuals and one seronegative individual. For 6 or 7 donors, the dominant NKG2C+ clonotypes made up roughly 1.0-7.0% of their CD8+ T cells.

The specimen comprised CD4+ T cells sorted from PBMCs, sampled roughly 12 days after vaccination. The genes are TRBV12-3 or TRBV12-4 and TRBJ2-1; 8 bases are shared with TRBD1. This receptor was identified in a man aged 45-65 years who received an inactivated influenza vaccine. CDR3 sequence reads: CASSINRGNEQFF. As DNA, the CDR3 is TGTGCCAGCAGTATAAACAGGGGGAATGAGCAGTTCTTC.